Presented here are 3 T cell receptor beta chains from one specimen sequenced in a study of blood T cell repertoires in COVID-19. The assay was immunoSEQ multiplex PCR, and TCRdb's table has in-frame clones only and misses some. The sample lists 85,000 to 100,000 clones, around three quarters occurring once. The specimen sequenced was peripheral blood. All receptors derive from a middle-aged man who had recovered from COVID-19.

This chain joins TRBV19 and TRBJ2-3; 11 bases fit TRBD2. Trimming at V came to 6 bases and at J to 8 bases, leaving 16 bases not matched to a gene. The length of the CDR3 is 17 residues. Per the germline V gene, CDR1 is LNHDA and CDR2 is SQIVND (reference sequence). CDR3 DNA: TGTGCCAGTAGCACCGGGACTAGCGGCCTGCAGGGTCGTACGCAGTATTTT. As protein: CASSTGTSGLQGRTQYF. Filled out from reference TRBV19 and TRBJ2-3, the complete variable domain reads DGGITQSPKYLFRKEGQNVTLSCEQNLNHDAMYWYRQDPGQGLRLIYYSQIVNDFQKGDIAEGYSVSREKKESFPLTVTSAQKNPTAFYLCASSTGTSGLQGRTQYFGPGTRLTVL.

This clone came up a few times. The chain has TRBV5-1 and TRBJ1-1; weak D call: TRBD1 (6 bases). CDR3 length equals 17 residues. Germline CDR1 reads SGHRS; CDR2 reads YFSETQ. Trimming took 0 bases from V and 0 from J, leaving 15 bases between them. The CDR3 nucleotides read TGCGCCAGCAGCTTGGGTGGCAGGGGCCTGATGAACACTGAAGCTTTCTTT. This gives the protein CASSLGGRGLMNTEAFF.

CDR3 DNA: TGTGCCAGCAGCTGGACTAGCGGGAGTCGGTACGAGCAGTACTTC. Translating it yields CASSWTSGSRYEQYF. The rearrangement links TRBV3-1 (or the pseudogene TRBV3-2) to TRBJ2-7; TRBD2 matches at 13 bases. CDR1 is LGHDT and CDR2 is YNNKEL in the germline V gene (reference sequence). The J segment lost 4 bases and the V segment lost 5 bases, leaving 5 bases of the junction unmatched. The CDR3 loop spans 15 amino acids.